A selection of T cell receptor beta chains follows, all from one sample in a study of blood T cell repertoires in COVID-19. Sequencing was performed with immunoSEQ multiplex PCR; in TCRdb, only in-frame clones are kept and a portion is missing. The sample has tens of thousands of clones, about 85% seen once; the top ten hold almost 3.5%. The sample consisted of peripheral blood. The receptors here all came from a man between 50 and 59 years old with acute or convalescent COVID-19. Both conserved end residues are part of each CDR3. Each record gives: CDR3 protein, CDR3 DNA, J gene, clone size, V gene, D gene. A D gene is named only where the DNA matches it firmly. Size is omitted from some rows. Given values are once, few, many or a class for expanded clones.

CDR3 protein: CASSYDPGSSGNTIYF
CDR3 DNA: TGTGCCAGCAGTTACGACCCGGGGAGCTCTGGAAACACCATATATTTT
J gene: TRBJ1-3
clone size: few
V gene: TRBV6-6
D gene: -

CDR3 protein: CASGDGANEKLFF
CDR3 DNA: TGTGCCAGCGGCGATGGAGCTAATGAAAAACTGTTTTTT
J gene: TRBJ1-4
clone size: -
V gene: TRBV11-2
D gene: -

CDR3 protein: CSASPGGQGIDETQYF
CDR3 DNA: TGCAGTGCTAGTCCGGGGGGACAGGGCATTGATGAGACCCAGTACTTC
J gene: TRBJ2-5
clone size: -
V gene: TRBV20-1
D gene: TRBD1

CDR3 protein: CASSHPSWEGDYGYTF
CDR3 DNA: TGCGCCAGCAGCCATCCATCCTGGGAGGGCGACTATGGCTACACCTTC
J gene: TRBJ1-2
clone size: -
V gene: TRBV4-1
D gene: -

CDR3 protein: CAIMASGDYNEQFF
CDR3 DNA: TGTGCCATCATGGCTAGCGGAGACTACAATGAGCAGTTCTTC
J gene: TRBJ2-1
clone size: few
V gene: TRBV10-3
D gene: TRBD2

CDR3 protein: CSVEEGSLNTGELFF
CDR3 DNA: TGCAGCGTTGAAGAGGGTAGCTTGAACACCGGGGAGCTGTTTTTT
J gene: TRBJ2-2
clone size: -
V gene: TRBV29-1
D gene: -

CDR3 protein: CASSLASYGNEQFF
CDR3 DNA: TGTGCCAGCAGCTTAGCGTCATACGGGAATGAGCAGTTCTTC
J gene: TRBJ2-1
clone size: -
V gene: TRBV7-8
D gene: -

CDR3 protein: CASSQSGNEQFF
CDR3 DNA: TGTGCCAGCAGCCAAAGCGGAAATGAGCAGTTCTTC
J gene: TRBJ2-1
clone size: -
V gene: TRBV3-1/TRBV3-2
D gene: -

CDR3 protein: CASSLSSGGAYEQYF
CDR3 DNA: TGTGCCAGCAGCTTATCTAGCGGGGGGGCCTACGAGCAGTACTTC
J gene: TRBJ2-7
clone size: -
V gene: TRBV11-3
D gene: TRBD2

CDR3 protein: CSVDKGADEQYF
CDR3 DNA: TGCAGCGTTGATAAGGGGGCGGACGAGCAGTACTTC
J gene: TRBJ2-7
clone size: -
V gene: TRBV29-1
D gene: TRBD1

CDR3 protein: CASSQKVQHNEKLFF
CDR3 DNA: TGTGCCAGCAGCCAAAAGGTACAGCATAATGAAAAACTGTTTTTT
J gene: TRBJ1-4
clone size: few
V gene: TRBV16
D gene: -

CDR3 protein: CASSLDSGNSYEQYF
CDR3 DNA: TGCGCCAGCAGCTTGGATAGCGGGAACTCCTACGAGCAGTACTTC
J gene: TRBJ2-7
clone size: -
V gene: TRBV5-1
D gene: TRBD2

CDR3 protein: CASIGQGGRNEQFF
CDR3 DNA: TGTGCCAGCATCGGCCAGGGAGGTCGGAATGAGCAGTTCTTC
J gene: TRBJ2-1
clone size: -
V gene: TRBV6-5
D gene: -